The T cell receptor (beta chain) under discussion was sequenced for a study of blood T cell repertoires in COVID-19 (dated by TCRdb to 2018 to 2021). The study in broad terms: Samples from collaborators originated in the United States, Italy and Spain and spanned both the acute and convalescent phases of COVID-19. Subjects who had been exposed to COVID-19, were actively infected with it, or had recovered from it provided the deeply sampled blood TCRbeta repertoires that made up the dataset. HLA class I and class II types, where available, came from metadata supplied by the sample provider rather than from assay-based typing. Nearly every sample came with metadata listing a de-identified subject ID, COVID-19 status, age in years and sex. Samples came from the ongoing ImmuneRACE study (first 160 participants) plus 1,254 subjects from 6 global collaborators. The repertoires were released in a freely available public database intended as a resource for research on the immune response to SARS-CoV-2. The prospective study material was composed of cDNA or gDNA derived from T cells, B-cell-depleted T cells, or PBMCs. The paper as a whole reports these results and caveats: How much clinical and demographic metadata was included differed by source and by participant, and the metadata was provided uncurated.

Regarding this clone: The clone's antigen remains unknown. No qualities accompany the bases; no much larger clone lies one base away.

TCRbeta CDR3 regions were amplified from genomic DNA using the immunoSEQ Assay, a bias-controlled multiplex PCR. In the authors' own workflow: Within the assay, amplification of reference gene primers was used to estimate how many nucleated cells each sample contained. To quantify the absolute abundance of each unique TCRbeta CDR3 rearrangement, sequence reads were collapsed and filtered. Productive Simpson clonality was computed per sample as the square root of Simpson's diversity index over productive rearrangements. TCRdb mirrors the immuneACCESS table, restricted to in-frame sequences. Some clones are absent from its copies; in checked studies, under half trace to an unresolved V gene, and the reason for the others is unknown. The V and J calls and clone size are taken from that table; D and trimming were inferred from the DNA. In all, the sample holds under 450,000 clones, and approximately 93% of those were seen once. The ten biggest clones cover around 0.94% of the sample.

In the prospective study, participants were 18 to 89 years old, resided in 20 to 30 geographic areas of the United States, and were enrolled through a virtual design. To assign participants to cohorts, the prospective study relied on clinical history that participants themselves reported in a screening survey and a study questionnaire. Exposed participants had been in contact with someone with a PCR-confirmed or clinician-diagnosed COVID-19 case within 2 weeks of study entry. In the prospective study, whole blood, serum and a nasopharyngeal or oropharyngeal swab were collected from each participant by mobile phlebotomists. Prospective study participants could optionally give additional blood draws and questionnaires over an approximately 2-month period. Prospective study blood samples were shipped either frozen or at room temperature before DNA extraction. The germline V gene gives CDR1 as KGHSH and CDR2 as LQKENI. Taken from cysteine to phenylalanine, the CDR3 has 15 residues. CDR3 DNA only is kept here, 45 bases in frame from base 1. Deletion took 4 bases off V and 2 bases off J, with a span of 13 bases between the germline ends.

Sequencing was carried out using PBMCs or T cells enriched from blood (not recorded which). The rearranged chain carries TRBV18 and TRBJ2-3; TRBD2 is a possible D gene, resting on 5 matching bases. The source of this sequence is a woman aged 40 to 50 who had been exposed to COVID-19. The base sequence is TGTGCCAGCTCACATCGGACTGATTTCACAGATACGCAGTATTTT. This yields the protein CASSHRTDFTDTQYF.